Sequencing of this T cell receptor (beta chain) was carried out in a study of T and B cells in COVID-19 patients. The overall study: Active-infection patients were older, median roughly 65 years, than recovered patients, median around 34 years. Critical illness requiring mechanical ventilation or extracorporeal membrane oxygenation affected three fifths of the roughly 20 active-infection patients. Study-wide results and caveats: Patients with COVID-19 reportedly showed strongly skewed T cell receptor beta variable and joining gene usage. There were 2,000 to 2,500 TCR clusters exclusive to the recovered cohort, 31 with low generation probability.

Of note for this clonotype: The antigen is undetermined. A much larger clone is a single base away; this may be a read error.

TRB was amplified from around 250-460 ng of blood genomic DNA. BIOMED2 TRB-A/B primer pools were used in multiplex TRB PCR. TCRdb reprocessed the multiplex PCR reads via MiXCR and lists one record per CDR3 protein. The data show thousands of distinct CDR3 sequences, 20% to 30% seen once. The CDR3 totals 13 residues. CDR1 is SGHDT, CDR2 YYEEEE, per germline. V was clipped by 4 bases and J by 6 bases; unmatched bases: 7. Sequenced input: blood. This receptor was obtained from a human donor with active COVID-19. V is TRBV5-6 and J is TRBJ2-7, with 7 positions matching TRBD2. This CDR3 is CASSPREACEQYF. CDR3 coding DNA: TGTGCCAGCAGCCCCCGGGAGGCCTGCGAGCAGTACTTC. The full variable domain, with the rest looked up from reference TRBV5-6 and TRBJ2-7, is DAGVTQSPTHLIKTRGQQVTLRCSPKSGHDTVSWYQQALGQGPQFIFQYYEEEERQRGNFPDRFSGHQFPNYSSELNVNALLLGDSALYLCASSPREACEQYFGPGTRLTVT.